These 9 T cell receptor beta chains originate from one sample sequenced in a study of identifying expanded T cells in peripheral blood. Some clones are missing from TCRdb's copy, which holds only in-frame ones; the method was immunoSEQ multiplex PCR. Found here are around 82,000 clones, around 83% of them singletons; the top ten hold 15% to 20%. What was sequenced was blood. The receptors originated from a person aged 18 to 75 in good health.

This clone was seen more than once but under ten times. This chain uses TRBV28 with TRBJ2-1; D remains ambiguous. This CDR3 region has 12 residues. Trimming pared 8 bases from V and 0 bases from J, leaving 5 bases between. From germline, CDR1 is MDHEN and CDR2 SYDVKM. CDR3 sequence (DNA): TGTGCCAGCTGGTCCTCCTACAATGAGCAGTTCTTC. Translation gives CASWSSYNEQFF.

The chain is built from TRBV9 and TRBJ2-2, with a weak D call TRBD2 (5 bases). V gave up 2 bases and J gave up 1 base, with 6 bases separating them. The CDR3 runs to 14 residues. The germline V gene has CDR1 SGDLS and CDR2 YYNGEE. The CDR3 DNA reads as TGTGCCAGCAGCGTGGGGAGGAACACCGGGGAGCTGTTTTTT. The encoded protein is CASSVGRNTGELFF.

This clone was seen a handful of times. The chain combines TRBV30 with TRBJ1-5; tentatively, D is TRBD1 (6 bases). The CDR3 is made up of 12 amino acids. Germline-derived CDR1 and CDR2 are GTSNPN and SVGIG (reference sequence). Between the trimmed V and J ends, which lost 3 bases and 7 bases, there was a span of 10 bases. CDR3 loop: CAWRAGEQPQHF. The DNA for the CDR3 is TGTGCCTGGAGGGCAGGGGAACAGCCCCAGCATTTT.

This chain links TRBV6-5 with TRBJ1-1; perhaps TRBD1 as D (6 bases). The V gene lost 2 bases and the J gene lost 7 bases, with 14 bases spanning the gap. In germline, CDR1 is MNHEY, CDR2 SVGAGI. This CDR3 has 14 residues. CDR3: CASSYQGRGHEAFF. Written as DNA, the CDR3 is TGTGCCAGCAGTTACCAGGGCAGGGGTCATGAAGCTTTCTTT.

The chain is built from TRBV15 and TRBJ2-6; a possible D gene is TRBD2 (5 bases). CDR3 length: 20 amino acids. In germline, CDR1 is LNHNV, CDR2 YYDKDF (reference sequence). The V and J ends lost 0 bases and 0 bases respectively, with 18 bases between them. DNA of the CDR3: TGTGCCACCAGCAGAGATTCCGAGGGCCGGCATAGCTCTGGGGCCAACGTCCTGACTTTC. Protein sequence: CATSRDSEGRHSSGANVLTF.

This chain joins TRBV7-2 and TRBJ2-3, with 13 nucleotides matching TRBD2. This CDR3 has 17 residues. Germline V gene lookup returns CDR1 SGHTA and CDR2 FQGNSA. Trimming cost V 2 bases and J 4 bases; bases outside gene matches: 6. The CDR3 nucleotides are TGTGCCAGCAGCTTACAAGGACTAGCGGGAGTGGCAGATACGCAGTATTTT. Protein sequence: CASSLQGLAGVADTQYF.

The chain recombines TRBV7-9 with TRBJ2-3; the match to TRBD2 covers 11 bases. Germline CDR1 reads SEHNR; CDR2 reads FQNEAQ (reference sequence). The CDR3 runs to 19 residues. The V and J ends lost 5 bases and 4 bases, in that order; junction bases with no gene match: 17. The CDR3 sequence: CASSPAPVVAGGRPDTQYF. The CDR3 nucleotides read TGTGCCAGCAGCCCCGCACCGGTGGTAGCGGGAGGGCGCCCAGATACGCAGTATTTT.

The rearrangement uses TRBV9 and TRBJ2-7; the D gene is possibly TRBD1 (5 bases). The CDR3 sequence is 16 residues long. Germline-derived CDR1 and CDR2 are SGDLS and YYNGEE. Trimming removed 0 bases at V and 2 bases at J, with 15 bases between. For the CDR3, the DNA is TGTGCCAGCAGCGTAGCCCCTTCGGAAGGGGCCTACGAGCAGTACTTC. The encoded protein is CASSVAPSEGAYEQYF.

This clone was seen a handful of times. This chain joins TRBV5-1 and TRBJ2-7, with 9 bases fitting TRBD1. The CDR3 extends over 16 amino acids. The V gene end was trimmed by 0 bases and the J gene end by 3 bases; junction bases not matched to a gene: 7. Germline CDR1 reads SGHRS; CDR2 reads YFSETQ. The CDR3 sequence: CASSLVHRGPYYEQYF. The CDR3 coding sequence is TGCGCCAGCAGCTTGGTCCACAGGGGGCCCTACTACGAGCAGTACTTC.